This TCR beta chain was profiled in a study of blood T cell repertoires in COVID-19. Sequenced by immunoSEQ multiplex PCR; TCRdb stores in-frame clones only, minus some. This table has 180,000 or so clones, around four fifths appearing once. Cohort 3 recovery required two negative PCRs, clearance, or symptom resolution. Sequences were obtained from PBMCs or T cells enriched from blood (not recorded which). The clonotype originates from an older woman who had recovered from COVID-19.

CDR3 nucleotide sequence: TGCGCCAGCAGCTTGACAGGAAAGGACACTGAAGCTTTCTTT. It specifies CASSLTGKDTEAFF. J is TRBJ1-1 and V is TRBV10-2; a weak D match, TRBD1 (6 bases). CDR3 length: 14 residues. The germline V and J ends were trimmed by 6 bases and 3 bases, with 14 bases remaining between them. Germline V gene data show CDR1 as WSHSY and CDR2 as SAAADI.